Reported below is one T cell receptor (beta chain). Its specificity is unknown. This specimen belongs to a study of beta chain features in type 1 diabetes. Study outcomes and limitations: All four CD4+ subsets from Type 1 diabetes patients carried moderately but significantly shorter TCRB CDR3s.

Trimming shortened V by 3 bases and J by 1 base, and 9 bases separated the two germline ends. There are 13 residues in the CDR3. The germline V gene encodes CDR1 SQVTM and CDR2 ANQGSEA. As every portion of the isolated RNA was reverse transcribed, the sequencing read expressed TCRB transcripts. Assay: immunoSEQ multiplex PCR; the TCRdb copy retains only in-frame clones and omits some. The sample consists of about 130,000 clones, approximately 10% of them appearing once. This receptor was obtained from a man aged 25 to 45 with type 1 diabetes. This rearrangement joins TRBV29-1 to TRBJ1-1; TRBD1 might be the D (5 bases). Sample: central memory CD4+ T cells from blood. For the CDR3, the DNA is TGCAGCGTTGAGGGGGGAACGAACACTGAAGCTTTCTTT. Translation gives CSVEGGTNTEAFF.